The entry below gives a single TCR beta chain sequence along with its context. The target of this receptor is not known. No qualities accompany the bases; no much larger clone lies one base away. CDR1 and CDR2 were assigned from the germline V gene as MGHDK and SYGVNS. The CDR3 holds 15 amino acids from the cysteine to the phenylalanine. The CDR3 DNA has 45 bases and is translated from base 1. Trimming takes 3 bases from V and 4 bases from J, and the germline ends sit 12 bases apart. This specimen belongs to a study of shared clonotypes between healthy human individuals (dated by TCRdb to about 2020). In terms of the full investigation: Three men and a couple of women, aged 18 to 49 years, made up the cohort. For each donor, three plates each were used for CD4 naive and CD4 memory, two plates were used for CD8 naive, and one plate was used for CD8 memory. Blood TCR repertoires of a handful of healthy adults were deeply sequenced to estimate repertoire size and the extent of clonotype sharing between individuals. To increase sequencing depth and limit assay-specific biases, different laboratories used diverse techniques to prepare libraries and sequence TCR repertoires. Each donor's leukapheresis produced roughly between roughly 0.85 and 10 billion PBMCs.

TCR CDR3 regions were amplified from genomic DNA by multiplex PCR using the deep immunoSEQ assay. Genomic DNA extracted from each cell subset was distributed evenly over all wells of several immunoSEQ 96-well plates, and each plate served as one replicate. For sorted subsets, around 200 ng genomic DNA, equal to tens of thousands of T cell genomes, was loaded into each replicate PCR. Purified libraries were measured with a Qubit 3.0 fluorometer, size-checked on a Bioanalyzer 2100, and measured again with the KAPA Library Quantification kit. Every immunoSEQ 96-well plate was sequenced on a dedicated single-read 150-cycle Illumina NextSeq 550 flow cell. In the original analysis: The immunoSEQ output contained only junctional sequences without quality scores, so filtering could not match that applied to full-length reads. Sequences were annotated with PyIR, a Python wrapper for IgBLAST v1.9, and V/J genes and CDR3 were assigned using IMGT germline references. Reads were filtered out if the reads had weak V/J assignments (E-value above 1e-6), no CDR3, stop codons, out-of-frame junctions, or ambiguous translated residues. V3J clonotypes were defined by identical inferred V gene, J gene, and CDR3 amino acid sequence. The percentage overlap between two repertoires was calculated by dividing the number of shared unique clonotypes by the size of the smaller repertoire. Three approaches were used to assess repertoire richness: RTK rarefaction, the Chao1 estimator, and Recon v2.1 estimates of unobserved clonotypes. OLGA was used to compute generation probabilities for all TCRbeta clonotypes that the gDNA method yielded from a handful of donors. The immuneACCESS repertoire file appears here via TCRdb, limited to in-frame rearrangements. These files lack a portion of the clones; in checked studies, under half of the deficit traces to unresolved V genes, and the cause of the others is not known. V and J calls and clone size follow that table, whereas D and trimming were derived from the DNA. Across this sample there are about 1.1 million clones, with 60% to 85% seen only once. The top ten clonotypes cover over 0.8% of the sample.

The donors were healthy, HIV-negative adults with no recently reported acute infections or vaccinations. Every donor was a Caucasian adult living in Nashville, Tennessee, USA. CD4+ T cells were enriched through magnetic negative selection, after which naive cells were positively selected on CD45RA and the remaining negative fraction served as the memory subset. After blood collection by leukapheresis, PBMCs were isolated using Ficoll-Histopaque density gradient centrifugation and then cryopreserved in the vapor phase of liquid nitrogen. Analytical flow cytometry was used to check the purity and quantity of every magnetically sorted T cell population. Genomic DNA was isolated from each sorted fraction and quantified by UV absorbance on a Nanodrop 2000c. Overall results and qualifications from the work: Approximately 5% of naive CD4, 3% to 3.5% of naive CD8, about 2.4% of memory CD4, and 0.35% to 0.5% of memory CD8 clonotypes were shared across four donors. Rarefaction of sorted-subset datasets indicated incomplete sequencing despite the large sequencing depth. Only blood was sampled, and tissue TCR repertoires likely differ from those in blood. Pairwise subsampling led to the expectation that sequencing depth would affect the degree of clonotype sharing among donors. Naive subsets generally had larger estimated clonotype richness than memory subsets did. Compared with non-shared clonotypes, the clonotypes found in all four sorted-subset donors had higher generation probabilities. Because the study included a small number of donors, the genetic and exposure-history diversity represented was limited.

This chain is built from TRBV25-1 and TRBJ1-4, with the D gene not clear enough to name. The sequence was obtained from a young man in good health. Some clones in this sample may be carry-over from other donors' samples. The sample taken for sequencing was memory CD4+ T cells from PBMCs. The meaning of the sample's cell subset or site label: CD45RA-negative fraction. The nucleotide sequence reads as follows: TGTGCCAGCAGTGATCATACTGTGTATAATGAAAAACTGTTTTTT. Translated, this gives CASSDHTVYNEKLFF.